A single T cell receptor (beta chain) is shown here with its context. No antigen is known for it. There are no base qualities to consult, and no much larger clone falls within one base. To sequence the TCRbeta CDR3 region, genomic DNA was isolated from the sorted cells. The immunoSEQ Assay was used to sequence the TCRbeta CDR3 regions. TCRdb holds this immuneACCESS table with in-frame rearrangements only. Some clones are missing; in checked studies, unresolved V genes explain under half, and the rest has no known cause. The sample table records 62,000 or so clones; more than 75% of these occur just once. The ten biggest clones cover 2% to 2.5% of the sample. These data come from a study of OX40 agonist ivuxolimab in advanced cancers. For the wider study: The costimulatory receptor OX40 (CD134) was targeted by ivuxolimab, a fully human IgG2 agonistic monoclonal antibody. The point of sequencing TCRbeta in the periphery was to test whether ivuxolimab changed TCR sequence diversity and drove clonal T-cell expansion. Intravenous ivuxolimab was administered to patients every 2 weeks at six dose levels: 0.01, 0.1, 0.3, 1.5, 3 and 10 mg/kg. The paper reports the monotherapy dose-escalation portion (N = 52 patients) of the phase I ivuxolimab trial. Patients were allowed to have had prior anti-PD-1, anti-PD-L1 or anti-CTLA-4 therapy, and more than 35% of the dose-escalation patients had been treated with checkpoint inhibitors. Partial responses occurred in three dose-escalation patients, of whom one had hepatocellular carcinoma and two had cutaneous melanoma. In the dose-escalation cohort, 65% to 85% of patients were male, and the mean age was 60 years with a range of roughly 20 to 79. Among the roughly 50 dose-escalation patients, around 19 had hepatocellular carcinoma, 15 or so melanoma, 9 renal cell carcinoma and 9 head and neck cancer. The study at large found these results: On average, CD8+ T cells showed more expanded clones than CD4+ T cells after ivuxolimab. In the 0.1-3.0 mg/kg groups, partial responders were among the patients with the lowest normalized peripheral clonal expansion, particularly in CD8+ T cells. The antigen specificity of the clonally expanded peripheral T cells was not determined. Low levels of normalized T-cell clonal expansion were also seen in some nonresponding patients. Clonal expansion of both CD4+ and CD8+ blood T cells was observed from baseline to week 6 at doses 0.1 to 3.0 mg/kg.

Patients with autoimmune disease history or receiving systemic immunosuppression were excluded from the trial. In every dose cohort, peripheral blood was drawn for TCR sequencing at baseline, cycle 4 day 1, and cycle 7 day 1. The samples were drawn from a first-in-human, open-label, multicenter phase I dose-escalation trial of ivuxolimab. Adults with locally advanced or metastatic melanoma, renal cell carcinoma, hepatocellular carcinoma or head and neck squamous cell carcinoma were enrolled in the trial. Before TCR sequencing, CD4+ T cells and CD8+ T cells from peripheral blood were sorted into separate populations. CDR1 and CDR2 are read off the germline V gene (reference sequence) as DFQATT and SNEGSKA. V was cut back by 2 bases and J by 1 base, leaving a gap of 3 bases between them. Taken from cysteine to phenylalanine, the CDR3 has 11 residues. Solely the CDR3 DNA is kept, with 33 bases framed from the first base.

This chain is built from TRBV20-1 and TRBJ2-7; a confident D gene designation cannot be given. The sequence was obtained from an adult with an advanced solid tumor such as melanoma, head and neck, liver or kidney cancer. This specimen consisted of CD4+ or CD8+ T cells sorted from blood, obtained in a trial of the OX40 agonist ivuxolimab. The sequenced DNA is TGCAGTGCTAGAAAATCCTACGAGCAGTACTTC. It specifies CSARKSYEQYF.